The rows below give T cell receptor beta chains drawn from one sample of a study of Graves' ophthalmopathy and Graves' hyperthyroidism. Using its own MiXCR run on the multiplex PCR reads, TCRdb lists one record per CDR3 protein. The sample yields around 520,000 distinct CDR3 sequences, 39% seen once. Material for sequencing was peripheral blood or thyroid tissue (not recorded which). The receptors were sampled from an adult man with Graves' hyperthyroidism. Each CDR3 is given with its conserved first and last residue. Fields, in order: J gene, V gene, CDR3 protein.

J: TRBJ2-7; V: TRBV29-1; CDR3: CSQDAGILFYEQYF
J: TRBJ2-3; V: TRBV5-1; CDR3: CASRLAGLTDTQYF
J: TRBJ1-1; V: TRBV20-1; CDR3: CSARGDTGTEAFF
J: TRBJ2-5; V: TRBV5-4; CDR3: CASSLRRSGETQYF
J: TRBJ2-2; V: TRBV6-5; CDR3: CASSPTGLSTGELFF
J: TRBJ2-2; V: TRBV20-1; CDR3: CSARRELFF
J: TRBJ1-2; V: TRBV24-1; CDR3: CATSDLGGGGYTF
J: TRBJ2-5; V: TRBV20-1; CDR3: CSARDVPGAYQEAQYF
J: TRBJ1-2; V: TRBV20-1; CDR3: CSARVGVIGYTF
J: TRBJ2-7; V: TRBV7-2; CDR3: CASSFMTGDEQYF
J: -; V: TRBV7-9; CDR3: CASSLGAGVNNEQFF
J: TRBJ1-4; V: TRBV29-1; CDR3: CSVEVARGARTNEKLFF
J: TRBJ2-2; V: TRBV12-5; CDR3: CASGLGVARELFF
J: TRBJ1-1; V: TRBV2; CDR3: CASRETGPGAFF
J: TRBJ1-6; V: TRBV12-3/TRBV12-4; CDR3: CASSPTGAPQSPLHF
J: TRBJ1-1; V: TRBV12-3/TRBV12-4; CDR3: CASSFLRGPNTEAFF
J: TRBJ1-2; V: TRBV7-2; CDR3: CASSLAGDDPGYTF
J: TRBJ2-7; V: TRBV7-8; CDR3: CASSWGPGVYEQYF
J: TRBJ2-5; V: TRBV15; CDR3: CATRLGQVQETQYF
J: TRBJ2-1; V: TRBV19; CDR3: CASSRGGLDEQFF
J: TRBJ1-1; V: TRBV12-3/TRBV12-4; CDR3: CASSFLWGRGTEAFF
J: TRBJ2-7; V: TRBV28; CDR3: CASSVSGTGRYEQYF
J: TRBJ1-2; V: TRBV10-3; CDR3: CAIRDYAYTF